These T cell receptor beta chains were read from a single sample in a study of cytomegalovirus exposure and HLA in healthy donors. Using immunoSEQ multiplex PCR, the repertoire was profiled, and TCRdb retains in-frame clones only, with some absent. The repertoire holds 100,000 to 150,000 clones, with more than 70% as singletons. Sequencing was done on a sample of PBMCs. The receptor set was obtained from a man aged 30 to 45 in good health and CMV-seronegative. The CDR3 runs from the conserved cysteine through the conserved F or W. A D gene is named only where the DNA matches it firmly. A row's size may be missing; if present it is once, few, many or a size class.

>TRBV15|NA|few|TRBJ2-7
CATSRVRQSLSYEQYF
TGTGCCACCAGCAGAGTCCGACAGAGCCTCTCCTACGAGCAGTACTTC
>TRBV19|NA|NA|TRBJ2-5
CASSIGGGPQETQYF
TGTGCCAGTAGTATAGGGGGGGGGCCGCAAGAGACCCAGTACTTC
>TRBV4-1|TRBD1|NA|TRBJ2-3
CASNQAQGLDTQYF
TGCGCCAGCAACCAAGCACAGGGGTTAGATACGCAGTATTTT
>TRBV6-1|NA|NA|TRBJ1-1
CASSLGSNTEAFF
TGTGCCAGCAGTCTAGGATCGAACACTGAAGCTTTCTTT
>TRBV4-1|NA|once|TRBJ1-6
CASSLTDSSYNSPLHF
TGCGCCAGCAGTCTCACGGACAGCTCCTATAATTCACCCCTCCACTTT
>TRBV5-1|TRBD2|NA|TRBJ2-2
CASSRTSGGKTGELFF
TGCGCCAGCAGCCGGACTAGCGGGGGGAAGACCGGGGAGCTGTTTTTT
>TRBV4-3|NA|NA|TRBJ2-3
CASSQVRGAMDTQYF
TGCGCCAGCAGCCAAGTCCGGGGGGCCATGGATACGCAGTATTTT
>TRBV6-6|NA|NA|TRBJ1-2
CASSYPTGGPGVCTF
TGTGCCAGCAGTTACCCCACGGGGGGCCCGGGGGTATGCACCTTC
>TRBV30|TRBD1|NA|TRBJ1-2
CAWSGQGLDGYTF
TGTGCCTGGAGTGGACAGGGGTTGGATGGCTACACCTTC
>TRBV5-1|TRBD1|once|TRBJ1-2
CASSYGKGTDYGYTF
TGCGCCAGCAGCTACGGGAAGGGGACAGACTATGGCTACACCTTC
>TRBV7-2|TRBD2|few|TRBJ2-1
CASSFLAGANNEQFF
TGTGCCAGCAGCTTCCTAGCGGGGGCTAACAATGAGCAGTTCTTC
>TRBV5-4|NA|NA|TRBJ1-2
CASSFVNYGYTF
TGTGCCAGCAGCTTCGTTAACTATGGCTACACCTTC
>TRBV4-3|TRBD1|once|TRBJ1-2
CASSRVRDRDGYTF
TGCGCCAGCAGCCGAGTCCGGGACAGGGATGGCTACACCTTC
>TRBV14|TRBD1|NA|TRBJ2-5
CASRRTGAGETQYF
TGTGCCAGCAGGAGAACAGGGGCTGGAGAGACCCAGTACTTC
>TRBV5-6|TRBD2|NA|TRBJ2-5
CASSLTSGDQETQYF
TGTGCCAGCAGCTTGACTAGCGGGGATCAAGAGACCCAGTACTTC